This TCR beta chain was recorded in a study of shared clonotypes between healthy human individuals. Study-level background: Every donor yielded three CD4 naive, three CD4 memory, two CD8 naive and one CD8 memory plate.

Points on this clone: Antigen specificity is unknown.

Method: immunoSEQ multiplex PCR; TCRdb's copy keeps in-frame clones and lacks some. The sample lists roughly 1,600,000 clones, around 98.5% occurring once. The length of the CDR3 is 14 residues. Germline assignment: CDR1 KGHSH and CDR2 LQKENI. Trimming removed 6 bases at V and 7 bases at J, with 16 bases between. Study-level findings and limits: The represented genetic and exposure-history diversity was limited by the small number of donors. Sequencing depth was expected to affect clonotype sharing among donors.

V is TRBV18 and J is TRBJ2-1; weak D call: TRBD1 (7 bases). This TCR derives from a man aged 25 to 40 in good health. Sequencing input: naive CD4+ T cells sorted from blood. This sample's subset: CD45RA+ positively selected. This chain's CDR3 is CASSLAQGGNEQFF. CDR3 nucleotide sequence: TGTGCCAGCTCCCTTGCTCAGGGGGGAAATGAGCAGTTCTTC.